The TCR beta chain described here comes from a study of blood T cell repertoires in COVID-19. Profiled with immunoSEQ multiplex PCR; TCRdb holds only in-frame clones, not every one. Altogether 150,000 to 200,000 clones are present, roughly 87% being singletons, with the ten largest covering 2% to 2.5%. CDR1 is SGDLS and CDR2 is YYNGEE in the germline V gene. The length of the CDR3 is 15 residues. V shed 3 bases, J shed 8 bases, and the junction held 12 bases outside the gene matches. Sequencing was carried out using PBMCs or T cells enriched from blood (not recorded which). The chain combines TRBV9 with TRBJ1-2, with TRBD1 matching over 8 bases. This TCR was recovered from a woman between 40 and 50 years old with acute COVID-19. The CDR3 region is CASSGETGAPYGYTF. As DNA, the CDR3 is TGTGCCAGCAGCGGAGAGACAGGGGCCCCCTACGGCTACACCTTC.